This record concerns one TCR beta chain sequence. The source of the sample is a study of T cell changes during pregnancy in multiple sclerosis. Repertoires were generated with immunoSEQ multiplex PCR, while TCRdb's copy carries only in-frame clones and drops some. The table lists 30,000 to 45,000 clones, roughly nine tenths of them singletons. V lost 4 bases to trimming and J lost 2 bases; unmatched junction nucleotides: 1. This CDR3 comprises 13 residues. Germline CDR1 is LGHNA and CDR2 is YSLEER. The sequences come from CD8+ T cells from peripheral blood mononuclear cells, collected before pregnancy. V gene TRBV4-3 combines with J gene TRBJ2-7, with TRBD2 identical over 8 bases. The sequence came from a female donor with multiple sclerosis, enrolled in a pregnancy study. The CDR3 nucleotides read TGCGCCAGCAGCCTCGGGAGGGCCTACGAGCAGTACTTC. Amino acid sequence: CASSLGRAYEQYF.